This T cell receptor (beta chain) was observed in a study of T cell responses to AZD1222 COVID-19 vaccine. Study conclusions and caveats: Clonal diversity may have been underestimated in mostly white British donors.

With regard to this clone: The antigen is not known.

TCRdb's copy holds only in-frame clones and misses some; the assay was immunoSEQ multiplex PCR. The top ten hold roughly a sixth of the sample, which has 100,000 or so clones, roughly nine tenths seen once. This sequence was found in an adult in good health. The sequenced sample was peripheral blood, obtained on day 0 of AZD1222 vaccination.

DNA for the CDR3: TGCAGTGCTGTCCGGGACACGAGTCCGTTTTTT. This encodes CSAVRDTSPFF. J is TRBJ1-4 and V is TRBV20-1; perhaps TRBD1 as D (6 bases). CDR3 length equals 11 residues. The V gene lost 5 bases and the J gene lost 16 bases, with 17 bases spanning the gap. Germline assignment: CDR1 DFQATT and CDR2 SNEGSKA (reference sequence).